This TCR beta chain comes out of a study of memory CD4+ T cells and cytomegalovirus serostatus. Single viable CD3+CD4+CD8-CD45RO+ cells were sorted as the memory CD4+ T cells. Serostatus was set by detecting CMV pp150, pp28, p38, p52 IgG. Sequenced by immunoSEQ multiplex PCR; TCRdb stores in-frame clones only, minus some. The repertoire holds 80,000 or so clones, with around 82% as singletons. In regard to this clone: The antigen is undetermined.

The germline V gene encodes CDR1 LNHDA and CDR2 SQIVND (reference sequence). The CDR3 is 16 residues long. V dropped 10 bases and J dropped 0; count of bases not matched to a gene: 10. General study points: A US-trained random forest predicted CMV serostatus with median AUC around 0.9. Of about 150 reported CMV TCRbeta sequences, under 70 were found in memory CD4+ repertoires.

The genes are TRBV19 and TRBJ2-1; 9 nucleotides match TRBD1. Sequencing used memory CD4+ T cells from blood. The sequence came from an adult in good health and CMV-seropositive. CDR3 coding DNA: TGTGCCACCGAGGGACAGGGAACCGTCTCCTACAATGAGCAGTTCTTC. It translates to CATEGQGTVSYNEQFF.